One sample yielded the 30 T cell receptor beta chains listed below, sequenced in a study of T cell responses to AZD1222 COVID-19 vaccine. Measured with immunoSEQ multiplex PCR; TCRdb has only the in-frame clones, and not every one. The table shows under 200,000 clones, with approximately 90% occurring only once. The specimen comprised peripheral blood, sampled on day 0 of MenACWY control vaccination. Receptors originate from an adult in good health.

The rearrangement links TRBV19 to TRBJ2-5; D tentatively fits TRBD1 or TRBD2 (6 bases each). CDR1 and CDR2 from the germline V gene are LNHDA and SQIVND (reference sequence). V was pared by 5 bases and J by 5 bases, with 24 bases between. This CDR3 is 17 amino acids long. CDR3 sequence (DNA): TGTGCCAGTAGTGCGGACTTAGGACGGGGGCTCGGGGAGACCCAGTACTTC. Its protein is CASSADLGRGLGETQYF.

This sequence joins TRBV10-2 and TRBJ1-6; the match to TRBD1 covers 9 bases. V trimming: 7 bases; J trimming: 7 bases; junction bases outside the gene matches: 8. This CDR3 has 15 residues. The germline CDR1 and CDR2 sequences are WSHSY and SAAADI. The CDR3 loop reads CASTELGQGNSPLHF. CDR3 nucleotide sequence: TGCGCCAGCACCGAGTTGGGACAGGGAAATTCACCCCTCCACTTT.

The CDR3 loop reads CATTQTASNYGYTF. The CDR3 DNA sequence: TGTGCCACCACACAAACAGCCTCTAACTATGGCTACACCTTC. The chain has TRBV19 and TRBJ1-2; D gene unclear. This CDR3 comprises 14 residues. Trimming left V 10 bases short and J 0 bases short, with 15 bases between. Germline-derived CDR1 and CDR2 are LNHDA and SQIVND (reference sequence).

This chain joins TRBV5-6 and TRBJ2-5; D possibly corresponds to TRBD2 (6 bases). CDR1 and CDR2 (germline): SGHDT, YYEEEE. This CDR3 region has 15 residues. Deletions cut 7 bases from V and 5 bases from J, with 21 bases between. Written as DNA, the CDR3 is TGTGCCAGCTTTGGGAGGATGGTACAGTGGGAGACCCAGTACTTC. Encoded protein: CASFGRMVQWETQYF. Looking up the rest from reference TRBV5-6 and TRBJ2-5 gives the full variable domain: DAGVTQSPTHLIKTRGQQVTLRCSPKSGHDTVSWYQQALGQGPQFIFQYYEEEERQRGNFPDRFSGHQFPNYSSELNVNALLLGDSALYLCASFGRMVQWETQYFGPGTRLLVL.

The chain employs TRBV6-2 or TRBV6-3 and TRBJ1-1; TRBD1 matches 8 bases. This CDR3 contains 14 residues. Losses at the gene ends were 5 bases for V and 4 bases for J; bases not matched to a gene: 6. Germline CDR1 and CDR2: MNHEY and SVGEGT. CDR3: CASSTQGAFTEAFF. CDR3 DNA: TGTGCCAGCAGTACTCAGGGGGCATTCACTGAAGCTTTCTTT.

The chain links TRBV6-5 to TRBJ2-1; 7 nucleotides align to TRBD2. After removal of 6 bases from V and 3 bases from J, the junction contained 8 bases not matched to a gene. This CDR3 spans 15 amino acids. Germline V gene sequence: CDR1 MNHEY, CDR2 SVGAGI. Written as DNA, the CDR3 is TGTGCCAGCAGGAACCTAGCGGAGATCTACAATGAGCAGTTCTTC. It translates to CASRNLAEIYNEQFF.

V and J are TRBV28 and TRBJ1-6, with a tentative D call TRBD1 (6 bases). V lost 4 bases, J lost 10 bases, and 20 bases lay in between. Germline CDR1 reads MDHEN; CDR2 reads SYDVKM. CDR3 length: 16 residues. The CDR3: CASSWPKGGAGSPLHF. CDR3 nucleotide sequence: TGTGCCAGCAGTTGGCCCAAGGGGGGGGCTGGGTCACCCCTCCACTTT.

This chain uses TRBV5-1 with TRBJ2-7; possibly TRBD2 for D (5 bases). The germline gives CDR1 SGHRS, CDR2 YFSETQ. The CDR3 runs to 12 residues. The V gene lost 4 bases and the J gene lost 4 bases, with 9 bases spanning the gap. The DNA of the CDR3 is TGCGCCAGCAGCGTCGAGGGATACGAGCAGTACTTC. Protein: CASSVEGYEQYF.

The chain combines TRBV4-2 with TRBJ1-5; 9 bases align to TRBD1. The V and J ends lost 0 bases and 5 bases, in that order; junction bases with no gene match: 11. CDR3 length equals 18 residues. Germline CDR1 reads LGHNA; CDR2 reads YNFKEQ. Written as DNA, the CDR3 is TGTGCCAGCAGCCAAGATAGGGGACAGGGTACGTTTTATCAGCCCCAGCATTTT. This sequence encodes CASSQDRGQGTFYQPQHF.

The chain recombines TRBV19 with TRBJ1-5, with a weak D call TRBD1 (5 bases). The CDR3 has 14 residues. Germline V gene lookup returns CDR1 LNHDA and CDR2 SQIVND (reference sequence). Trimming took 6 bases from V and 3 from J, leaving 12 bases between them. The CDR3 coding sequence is TGTGCCAGTAGACCCGGGACTTACAATCAGCCCCAGCATTTT. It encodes CASRPGTYNQPQHF.

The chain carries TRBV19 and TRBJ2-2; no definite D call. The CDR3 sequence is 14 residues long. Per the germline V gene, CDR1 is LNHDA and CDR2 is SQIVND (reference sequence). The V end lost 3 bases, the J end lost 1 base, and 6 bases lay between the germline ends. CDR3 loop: CASSISLNTGELFF. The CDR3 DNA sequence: TGTGCCAGTAGTATTAGTCTGAACACCGGGGAGCTGTTTTTT.

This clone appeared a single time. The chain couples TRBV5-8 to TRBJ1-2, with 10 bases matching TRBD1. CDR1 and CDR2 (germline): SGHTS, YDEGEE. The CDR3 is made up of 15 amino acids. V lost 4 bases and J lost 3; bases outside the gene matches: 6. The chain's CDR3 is CASSGDRGWYYGYTF. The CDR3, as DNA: TGTGCCAGCAGCGGGGACAGGGGATGGTACTATGGCTACACCTTC.

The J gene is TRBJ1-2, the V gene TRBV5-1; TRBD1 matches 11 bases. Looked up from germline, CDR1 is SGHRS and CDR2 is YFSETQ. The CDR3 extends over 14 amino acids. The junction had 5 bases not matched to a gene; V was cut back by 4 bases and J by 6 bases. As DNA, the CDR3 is TGCGCCAGCAGCGCCGGGACAGGGGGTCATGGCTACACCTTC. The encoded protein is CASSAGTGGHGYTF.

CDR3 bases: TGTGCCAGCAGCCCCATGACCTTGAACACTGAAGCTTTCTTT. Translating gives CASSPMTLNTEAFF. This sequence joins TRBV7-3 and TRBJ1-1; D call uncertain. V lost 5 bases and J lost 0, with 10 bases in between. Per germline, CDR1 SGHTA and CDR2 FQGTGA. The CDR3 runs to 14 residues.

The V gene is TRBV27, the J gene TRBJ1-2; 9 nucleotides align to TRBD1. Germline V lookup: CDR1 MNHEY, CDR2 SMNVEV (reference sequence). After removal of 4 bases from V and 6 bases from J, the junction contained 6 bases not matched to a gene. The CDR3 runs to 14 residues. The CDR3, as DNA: TGTGCCAGCAGTTGGGATTGGACAGGGGATGGCTACACCTTC. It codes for CASSWDWTGDGYTF.

CDR3 protein: CASSRTGLGYTF. CDR3 DNA: TGTGCCAGCAGCCGGACAGGGCTCGGCTACACCTTC. The J gene is TRBJ1-2, the V gene TRBV9, with 8 bases that match TRBD1. This CDR3 has 12 residues. V shed 4 bases and J 8 bases; nucleotides not matched to a gene: 4. Germline loops: CDR1 SGDLS, CDR2 YYNGEE.

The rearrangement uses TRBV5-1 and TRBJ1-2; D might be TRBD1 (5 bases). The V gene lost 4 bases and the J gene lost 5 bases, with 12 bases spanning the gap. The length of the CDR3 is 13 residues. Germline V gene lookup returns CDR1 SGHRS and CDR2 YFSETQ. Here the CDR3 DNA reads TGCGCCAGCAGCCAATCGACAGCTTATGGCTACACCTTC. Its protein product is CASSQSTAYGYTF.

CDR3 loop: CASSLGRVRYEQYF. For the CDR3, the DNA is TGTGCCAGCAGCTTAGGGAGGGTCCGCTACGAGCAGTACTTC. The chain combines TRBV7-2 with TRBJ2-7; possible D gene TRBD2, 6 bases. Between the trimmed V and J ends, which lost 1 base and 3 bases, there was a span of 10 bases. CDR1 is SGHTA, CDR2 FQGNSA, per germline. The CDR3 loop spans 14 amino acids.

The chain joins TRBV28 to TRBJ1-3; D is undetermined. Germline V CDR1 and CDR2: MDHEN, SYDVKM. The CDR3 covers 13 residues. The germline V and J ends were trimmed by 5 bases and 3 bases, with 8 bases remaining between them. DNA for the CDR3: TGTGCCAGCAGTCTCGAGTATGGAAACACCATATATTTT. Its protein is CASSLEYGNTIYF.

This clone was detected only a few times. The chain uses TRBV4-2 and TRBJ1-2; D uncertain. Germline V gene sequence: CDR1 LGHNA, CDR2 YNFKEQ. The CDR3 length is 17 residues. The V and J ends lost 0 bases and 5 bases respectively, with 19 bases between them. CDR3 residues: CASSQENERDGRYGYTF. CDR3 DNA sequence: TGTGCCAGCAGCCAAGAAAATGAGCGAGACGGCCGATATGGCTACACCTTC.

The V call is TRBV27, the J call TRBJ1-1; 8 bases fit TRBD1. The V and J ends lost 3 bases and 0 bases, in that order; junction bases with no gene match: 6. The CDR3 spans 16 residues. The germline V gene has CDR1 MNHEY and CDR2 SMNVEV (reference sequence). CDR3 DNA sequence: TGTGCCAGCAGTTTGCAGGGGGCCACCTTGAACACTGAAGCTTTCTTT. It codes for CASSLQGATLNTEAFF.

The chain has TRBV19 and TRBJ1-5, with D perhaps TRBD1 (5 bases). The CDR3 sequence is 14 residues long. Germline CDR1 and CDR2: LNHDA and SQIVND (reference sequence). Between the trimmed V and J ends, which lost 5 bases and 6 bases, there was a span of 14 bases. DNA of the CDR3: TGTGCCAGTAGTTCGGACGGGGCAGGTCAGCCCCAGCATTTT. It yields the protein CASSSDGAGQPQHF.

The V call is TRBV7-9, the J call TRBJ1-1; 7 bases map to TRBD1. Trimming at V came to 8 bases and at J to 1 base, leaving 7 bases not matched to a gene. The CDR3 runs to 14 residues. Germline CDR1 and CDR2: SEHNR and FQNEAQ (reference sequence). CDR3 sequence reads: CASFPGQRNTEAFF. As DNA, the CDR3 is TGTGCCAGCTTCCCGGGACAGAGGAACACTGAAGCTTTCTTT.

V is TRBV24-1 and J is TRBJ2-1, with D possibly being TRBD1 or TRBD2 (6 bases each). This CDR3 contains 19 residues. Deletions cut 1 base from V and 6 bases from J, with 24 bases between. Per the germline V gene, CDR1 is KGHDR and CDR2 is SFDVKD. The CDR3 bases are TGTGCCACCAGTGATTTAGGGGGTGCGGGAAGACCAAGGATCAATGAGCAGTTCTTC. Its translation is CATSDLGGAGRPRINEQFF.

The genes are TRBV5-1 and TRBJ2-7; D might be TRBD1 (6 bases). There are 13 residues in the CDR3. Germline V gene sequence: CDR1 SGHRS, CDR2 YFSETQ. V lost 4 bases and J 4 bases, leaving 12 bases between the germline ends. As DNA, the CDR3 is TGCGCCAGCAGCCCAGGGGCGTGGTACGAGCAGTACTTC. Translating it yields CASSPGAWYEQYF. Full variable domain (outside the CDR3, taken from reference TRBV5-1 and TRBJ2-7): KAGVTQTPRYLIKTRGQQVTLSCSPISGHRSVSWYQQTPGQGLQFLFEYFSETQRNKGNFPGRFSGRQFSNSRSEMNVSTLELGDSALYLCASSPGAWYEQYFGPGTRLTVT.

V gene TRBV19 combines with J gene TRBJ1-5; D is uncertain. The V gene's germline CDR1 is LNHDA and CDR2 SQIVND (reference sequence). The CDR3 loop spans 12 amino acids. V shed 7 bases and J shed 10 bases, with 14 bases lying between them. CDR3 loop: CASTAENRPQHF. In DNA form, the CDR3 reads TGTGCCAGTACGGCTGAGAATCGACCCCAGCATTTT.

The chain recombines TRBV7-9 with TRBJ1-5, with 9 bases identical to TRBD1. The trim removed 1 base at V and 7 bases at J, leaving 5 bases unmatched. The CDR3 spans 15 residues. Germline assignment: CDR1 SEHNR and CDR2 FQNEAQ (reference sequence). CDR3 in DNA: TGTGCCAGCAGCTTAGGGGACAGGGTAGACCAGCCCCAGCATTTT. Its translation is CASSLGDRVDQPQHF.

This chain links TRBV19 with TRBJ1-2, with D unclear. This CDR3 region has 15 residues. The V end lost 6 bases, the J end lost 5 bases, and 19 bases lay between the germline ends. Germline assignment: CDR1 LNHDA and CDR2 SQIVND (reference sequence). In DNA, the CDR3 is TGTGCCAGTAGACCAGGAGGGCCGGATCTATATGGCTACACCTTC. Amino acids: CASRPGGPDLYGYTF.

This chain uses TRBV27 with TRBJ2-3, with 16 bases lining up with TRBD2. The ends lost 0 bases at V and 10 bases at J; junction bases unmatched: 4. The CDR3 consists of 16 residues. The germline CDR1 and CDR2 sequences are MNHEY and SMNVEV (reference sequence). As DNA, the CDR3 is TGTGCCAGCAGTTTATCTGGGGGGACTAGCGGGAGGGCGCAGTATTTT. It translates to CASSLSGGTSGRAQYF.

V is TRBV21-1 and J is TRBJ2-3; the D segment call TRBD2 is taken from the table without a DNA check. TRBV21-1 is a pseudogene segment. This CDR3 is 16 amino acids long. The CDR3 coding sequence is TGTGCCAGCCCGGGCGCGGTACGGACTAGCACAGATACGCAGTATTTT. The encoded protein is CASPGAVRTSTDTQYF.